The 22 T cell receptor beta chains presented below share a single source sample, sequenced in a study of early T cells in non-severe SARS-CoV-2 infection. MiXCR, run by TCRdb on the 5' RACE reads, gives a single entry per CDR3 protein. Of 20,000 to 30,000 distinct CDR3 sequences listed, about 4.7% are singletons. Sequencing input: whole blood. All receptors come from an adult who was a healthcare worker with PCR-confirmed SARS-CoV-2 infection or an uninfected control (not recorded which).

Ten or more counts support this clonotype. V is TRBV12-3 or TRBV12-4 and J is TRBJ1-2, with TRBD1 matching over 9 bases. This CDR3 is built from 13 residues. V shed 3 bases and J 6 bases; nucleotides not matched to a gene: 2. Written as DNA, the CDR3 is TGTGCCAGCAGTTTGGGACAGGGCGATGGCTACACCTTC. It is translated as CASSLGQGDGYTF.

This clonotype occurred many times. In nucleotides, the CDR3 is TGCGCCAGCAGCTTGTTTCATTCTAGCTACGAGCAGTACTTC. It yields the protein CASSLFHSSYEQYF. V and J are TRBV5-1 and TRBJ2-7, with unresolved D. Germline V gene sequence: CDR1 SGHRS, CDR2 YFSETQ. This CDR3 has 14 residues. The V gene lost 1 base and the J gene lost 3 bases, with 11 bases spanning the gap.

The table lists this clonotype with many counts. The rearrangement links TRBV10-1 to TRBJ1-2; TRBD1 matches 8 bases. V lost 5 bases to trimming and J lost 5 bases; unmatched junction nucleotides: 13. This CDR3 has 16 residues. The germline V gene has CDR1 WNHNN and CDR2 SYGVQD (reference sequence). CDR3 loop: CASSQRRGTGFYGYTF. CDR3 nucleotides: TGCGCCAGCAGTCAGCGTCGGGGGACAGGTTTTTATGGCTACACCTTC.

This clonotype was seen ten or more times. In DNA, the CDR3 is TGTGCCAGCAGTTACGTAACCGAGCAGTTCTTC. Translating gives CASSYVTEQFF. The rearrangement links TRBV6-2 or TRBV6-3 to TRBJ2-1; no definite D call. V was trimmed by 2 bases and J by 10 bases, leaving 6 bases between them. CDR3 size: 11 residues. The germline CDR1 and CDR2 sequences are MNHEY and SVGEGT.

The sample holds a few counts of this clonotype. The CDR3 here is CASSQGDGGAFGYTF. The CDR3 nucleotides read TGTGCCAGCAGCCAAGGGGATGGGGGCGCGTTTGGCTACACCTTC. V usage is TRBV9 and J usage is TRBJ1-2, with a weak D call TRBD1 (6 bases). Trimming stripped 4 bases from V and 7 bases from J, with 20 bases between. CDR1 and CDR2 (germline): SGDLS, YYNGEE. This CDR3 contains 15 residues.

J is TRBJ1-2 and V is TRBV2; no firm D call. In germline, CDR1 is SNHLY, CDR2 FYNNEI. The length of the CDR3 is 13 residues. The V end lost 0 bases, the J end lost 4 bases, and 6 bases lay between the germline ends. CDR3 DNA sequence: TGTGCCAGCAGTGAAGCGCCCCTCTATGGCTACACCTTC. Its protein product is CASSEAPLYGYTF.

The rearrangement links TRBV7-2 to TRBJ2-5; TRBD1 agrees at 11 bases. The germline V gene has CDR1 SGHTA and CDR2 FQGNSA. The CDR3 is made up of 14 amino acids. The V gene end was trimmed by 5 bases and the J gene end by 4 bases; junction bases not matched to a gene: 3. CDR3 nucleotide sequence: TGTGCCAGCAGCCCCGGGACAGGGGGAGAGACCCAGTACTTC. It encodes CASSPGTGGETQYF.

This clonotype has only a few counts. The V gene is TRBV19, the J gene TRBJ2-7; 10 bases are a match to TRBD1. With V trimmed by 6 bases and J by 1 base, 6 bases remained unmatched. The V gene's germline CDR1 is LNHDA and CDR2 SQIVND (reference sequence). This CDR3 is built from 15 residues. The CDR3 nucleotides read TGTGCCAGTAGCCCTTCGGGACAGGGGTCCTACGAGCAGTACTTC. Translation: CASSPSGQGSYEQYF.

In its sample, this clonotype was seen many times. The chain carries TRBV20-1 and TRBJ1-4; D is possibly TRBD1 (6 bases). The CDR3 sequence is 12 residues long. The germline V and J ends were trimmed by 6 bases and 8 bases, with 13 bases remaining between them. Looked up from germline, CDR1 is DFQATT and CDR2 is SNEGSKA (reference sequence). DNA of the CDR3: TGCAGTGCCGACAGGTCAGGAGAAAAACTGTTTTTT. Translating it yields CSADRSGEKLFF.

This clonotype was picked up a small number of times. The V call is TRBV6-2 or TRBV6-3, the J call TRBJ2-1; 9 nucleotides agree with TRBD1. V dropped 0 bases and J dropped 9; count of bases not matched to a gene: 21. CDR3 length: 20 residues. The germline CDR1 and CDR2 sequences are MNHEY and SVGEGT. CDR3 amino acids: CASSYSGPFRGQGESGEQFF. As DNA, the CDR3 is TGTGCCAGCAGTTACTCGGGCCCTTTCCGGGGACAGGGAGAGTCGGGTGAGCAGTTCTTC.

This clonotype came up many times. The chain is built from TRBV19 and TRBJ2-1; D possibly uses TRBD1 or TRBD2 (5 bases each). The CDR3 has 14 amino acids. Germline V gene data show CDR1 as LNHDA and CDR2 as SQIVND (reference sequence). V lost 3 bases and J lost 9, with 15 bases in between. The CDR3 DNA is TGTGCCAGTAGTATTAATATTGTGGGGGTTGAGCAGTTCTTC. Protein product: CASSINIVGVEQFF.

This clonotype was seen ten or more times. The J gene is TRBJ2-1, the V gene TRBV5-1; D is perhaps TRBD2 (6 bases). The CDR3 is made up of 16 amino acids. Trimming shortened V by 2 bases and J by 0 bases, and 12 bases separated the two germline ends. Germline loops: CDR1 SGHRS, CDR2 YFSETQ. The CDR3 loop reads CASSFLATSSYNEQFF. The CDR3 bases are TGCGCCAGCAGCTTTCTAGCGACAAGCTCCTACAATGAGCAGTTCTTC.

This clonotype was observed at least ten times. The V call is TRBV4-1, the J call TRBJ1-6, with 8 bases lining up with TRBD1. Trimming cost V 3 bases and J 8 bases; bases outside gene matches: 0. CDR1 and CDR2 (germline): MGHRA, YSYEKL. The CDR3 is 13 residues long. The CDR3 sequence: CASSQDRDSPLHF. The DNA for the CDR3 is TGCGCCAGCAGCCAGGACAGGGATTCACCCCTCCACTTT.

This clonotype was seen many times. The V gene is TRBV12-3 or TRBV12-4, the J gene TRBJ2-6, with no clear D. The ends were cut back, 6 bases at V and 4 bases at J, with 10 bases in the middle. This CDR3 is 14 amino acids long. The CDR3 spells CASSPTLGANVLTF. The CDR3 DNA reads as TGTGCCAGCAGCCCCACCCTCGGGGCCAACGTCCTGACTTTC.

This clonotype was seen a few times. The chain has TRBV30 and TRBJ1-2; D is ambiguous. The CDR3 runs to 12 residues. The V and J ends lost 3 bases and 6 bases respectively, with 11 bases between them. Germline V gives CDR1 GTSNPN, CDR2 SVGIG (reference sequence). CDR3 nucleotides: TGTGCCTGGAGCGCAAGAAACGATGGCTACACCTTC. Protein: CAWSARNDGYTF.

By proportion, this clonotype is medium-sized. The chain links TRBV6-2 or TRBV6-3 to TRBJ2-3; possibly TRBD1 or TRBD2 for D (5 bases each). CDR1 is MNHEY, CDR2 SVGEGT, per germline. Trimming shortened V by 1 base and J by 2 bases, and 10 bases separated the two germline ends. The CDR3 is made up of 15 amino acids. The CDR3 DNA follows: TGTGCCAGCAGTTACTGGGACGGGTACACAGATACGCAGTATTTT. It codes for CASSYWDGYTDTQYF.

This clonotype has at least ten counts. The junction does not match germline at one end; this may be a read error. This sequence joins TRBV29-1 and TRBJ2-1; D unresolved. This CDR3 is built from 11 residues. Germline-derived CDR1 and CDR2 are SQVTM and ANQGSEA. The CDR3 DNA sequence: TGCAGCGCTGAAGGGCCAAATGAGCAGTTCTTC. Translating it yields CSAEGPNEQFF.

This clonotype has a count of ten or more. The genes are TRBV18 and TRBJ2-1; TRBD2 might be the D (5 bases). Germline V gene data show CDR1 as KGHSH and CDR2 as LQKENI. The V and J ends lost 2 bases and 8 bases respectively, with 10 bases between them. The CDR3 loop spans 13 amino acids. The CDR3 sequence: CASSPKRRDEQFF. The CDR3 coding sequence is TGTGCCAGCTCACCAAAACGGCGGGATGAGCAGTTCTTC. Looking up the rest from reference TRBV18 and TRBJ2-1 gives the full variable domain: NAGVMQNPRHLVRRRGQEARLRCSPMKGHSHVYWYRQLPEEGLKFMVYLQKENIIDESGMPKERFSAEFPKEGPSILRIQQVVRGDSAAYFCASSPKRRDEQFFGPGTRLTVL.

In its sample, this clonotype was seen a few times. This rearrangement joins TRBV20-1 to TRBJ2-2, with D perhaps matching TRBD1 (6 bases). Germline V gene sequence: CDR1 DFQATT, CDR2 SNEGSKA (reference sequence). The CDR3 runs 13 residues. V was trimmed by 6 bases and J by 5 bases, leaving 13 bases between them. This chain's CDR3 is CSANNRVTGELFF. CDR3 coding DNA: TGCAGTGCCAACAACAGGGTGACCGGGGAGCTGTTTTTT.

This clonotype was seen a few times. The chain combines TRBV10-3 with TRBJ2-3, with D unclear. This CDR3 is built from 14 residues. The germline V gene has CDR1 ENHRY and CDR2 SYGVKD. The ends were cut back, 4 bases at V and 2 bases at J, with 10 bases in the middle. The CDR3 nucleotides read TGTGCCATCAGTGCACTACCTAACACAGATACGCAGTATTTT. Translating it yields CAISALPNTDTQYF.

This clonotype was counted many times. The rearrangement joins TRBV12-3 or TRBV12-4 to TRBJ2-3, with 10 positions matching TRBD2. J was trimmed by 3 bases and V by 1 base; bases with no gene match: 1. CDR3 length equals 15 residues. The CDR3 DNA reads as TGTGCCAGCAGTTTAGGGACTAGCGGAACAGATACGCAGTATTTT. Translation gives CASSLGTSGTDTQYF.

In this sample, this clonotype turned up many times. This chain uses TRBV5-6 with TRBJ2-7; the match to TRBD1 covers 7 bases. This CDR3 spans 14 amino acids. After removal of 5 bases from V and 3 bases from J, the junction contained 8 bases not matched to a gene. Germline V gene data show CDR1 as SGHDT and CDR2 as YYEEEE. The DNA of the CDR3 is TGTGCCAGCAGTCCCGGGACAGACAACTACGAGCAGTACTTC. Residues: CASSPGTDNYEQYF.